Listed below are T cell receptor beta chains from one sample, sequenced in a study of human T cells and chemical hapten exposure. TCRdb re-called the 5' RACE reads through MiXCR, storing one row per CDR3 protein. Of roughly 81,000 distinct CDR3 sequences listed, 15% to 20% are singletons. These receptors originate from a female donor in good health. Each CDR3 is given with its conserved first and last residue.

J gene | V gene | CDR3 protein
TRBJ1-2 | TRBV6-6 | CASMDTQDYGYTF
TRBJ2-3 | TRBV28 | CAIHRGEDTQYF
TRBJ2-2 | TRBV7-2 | CASSPYTGGGGELFF
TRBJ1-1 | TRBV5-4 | CASSTRTALGTEAFF
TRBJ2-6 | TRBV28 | CASSRLRGRRTSGANVLTF
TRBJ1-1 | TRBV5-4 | CASSLPGQGSTEAFF
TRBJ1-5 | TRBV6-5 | CASSQDRSYQPQHF
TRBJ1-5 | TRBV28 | CASTGTGGDQPQHF
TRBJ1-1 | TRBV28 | CASSSLVTEAFF
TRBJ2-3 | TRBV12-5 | CASGLAGSDTQYF
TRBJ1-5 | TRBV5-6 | CASSLASGQGRQPQHF
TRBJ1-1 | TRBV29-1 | CSTPLDGAMNTEAFF
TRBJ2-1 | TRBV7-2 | CASSPDFSYNEQFF
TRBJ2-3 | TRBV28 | CASSSYDSRVRSTDTQYF
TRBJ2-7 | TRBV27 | CASSVTGTGSGYEQYF
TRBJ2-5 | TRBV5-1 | CASSLDLSPTVRETQYF
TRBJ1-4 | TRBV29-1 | CSVEIENNEKLFF
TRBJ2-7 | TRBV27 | CASSRQGRGSYEQYF
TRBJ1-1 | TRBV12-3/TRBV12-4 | CASSFSIGTTNTEAFF
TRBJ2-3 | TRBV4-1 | CASSQAGPPYGTDTQYF
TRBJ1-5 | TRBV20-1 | CSASEQANQPQHF
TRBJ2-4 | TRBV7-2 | CASSLYQGKNIQYF
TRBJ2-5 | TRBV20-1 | CSAHHPTSGGPEETQYF
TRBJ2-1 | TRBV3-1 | CASSGRQLSSYNEQFF
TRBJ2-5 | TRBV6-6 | CASALLSETQYF
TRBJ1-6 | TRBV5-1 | CASSLEFGGLSPLHF